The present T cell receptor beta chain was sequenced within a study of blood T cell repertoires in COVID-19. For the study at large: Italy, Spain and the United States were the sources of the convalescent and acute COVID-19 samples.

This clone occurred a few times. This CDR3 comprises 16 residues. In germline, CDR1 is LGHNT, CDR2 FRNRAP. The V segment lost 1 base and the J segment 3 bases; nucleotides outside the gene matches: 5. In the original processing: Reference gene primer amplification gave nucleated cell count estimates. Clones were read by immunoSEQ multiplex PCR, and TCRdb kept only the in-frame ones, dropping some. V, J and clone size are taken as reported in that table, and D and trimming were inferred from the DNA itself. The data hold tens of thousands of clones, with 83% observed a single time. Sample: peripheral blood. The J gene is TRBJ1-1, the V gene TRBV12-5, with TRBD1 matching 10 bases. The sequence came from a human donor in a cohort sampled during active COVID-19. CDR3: CASGLGQTGGYTEAFF. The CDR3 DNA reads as TGTGCTAGTGGTTTGGGTCAGACAGGGGGCTACACTGAAGCTTTCTTT.